The 2 T cell receptor beta chains below come from one sample, sequenced in a study of vaccination effects on CD4 cells after COVID-19. Clones were sequenced by immunoSEQ multiplex PCR, and TCRdb holds only the in-frame ones, with some missing. The sample contains under 55,000 clones, roughly 72% of which appear only once. Scientists isolated CD4+ T cells after a roughly ten-day culture period ended. Participants were vaccinated with two doses of either the BNT162b2 or mRNA-1273 vaccine. Antigens of these TCRs are unknown. The sample consisted of CD4+ T cells from PBMCs cultured without peptide, taken after COVID-19 vaccination. These receptor sequences come from a human donor who received a COVID-19 vaccine.

The V gene is TRBV5-1, the J gene TRBJ1-2; D possibly corresponds to TRBD1 (5 bases). The CDR3 spans 12 residues. The germline V gene encodes CDR1 SGHRS and CDR2 YFSETQ. V was trimmed by 5 bases and J by 1 base, leaving 6 bases between them. The CDR3 DNA follows: TGCGCCAGCAGACAGGATAACTATGGCTACACCTTC. Protein product: CASRQDNYGYTF. The full variable domain, its missing parts supplied by reference TRBV5-1 and TRBJ1-2, is KAGVTQTPRYLIKTRGQQVTLSCSPISGHRSVSWYQQTPGQGLQFLFEYFSETQRNKGNFPGRFSGRQFSNSRSEMNVSTLELGDSALYLCASRQDNYGYTFGSGTRLTVV.

A single count supports this clone. The rearrangement links TRBV25-1 to TRBJ2-7; unclear D gene. The CDR3 is made up of 15 amino acids. Trimming took off 4 bases at V and 0 bases at J, with 13 bases between the two ends. Germline lookup yields CDR1 MGHDK and CDR2 SYGVNS. CDR3 sequence: CASSVGQVSSYEQYF. The CDR3 DNA reads as TGTGCCAGCAGTGTCGGCCAGGTGAGCTCCTACGAGCAGTACTTC.